Below, 6 T cell receptor beta chains from the same sample are listed, as sequenced in a study of T cells in Graves' hyperthyroidism and ophthalmopathy. The source material, RNA transcripts, was used to amplify TCR beta CDR3 regions. The study used the HTBI primer set for a first-round RT-PCR of the TCR CDR3. One entry per CDR3 protein, called by TCRdb with MiXCR from the multiplex PCR reads. The table has more than 350,000 distinct CDR3 sequences, nearly 15% seen once. Sequenced sample: blood. All receptors derive from a woman aged 55 to 70 with Graves' ophthalmopathy.

This clonotype was observed many times. The chain links TRBV6-1 to TRBJ1-6, with a possible D match to TRBD1 (6 bases). The germline V gene has CDR1 MNHNS and CDR2 SASEGT. Between the trimmed V and J ends, which lost 3 bases and 9 bases, there was a span of 12 bases. CDR3 size: 14 residues. The CDR3 DNA reads TGTGCCAGCAGTGAGTTGACAGGCCCTTCACCCCTCCACTTT. This encodes CASSELTGPSPLHF.

J is TRBJ1-2 and V is TRBV19; 8 bases are shared with TRBD1. V was clipped by 6 bases and J by 7 bases; unmatched bases: 7. The germline gives CDR1 LNHDA, CDR2 SQIVND (reference sequence). This CDR3 spans 13 amino acids. CDR3 sequence reads: CASSPQGAGGYTF. Written as DNA, the CDR3 is TGTGCCAGTAGCCCTCAGGGGGCCGGTGGCTACACCTTC.

This clonotype turned up a few times. J is TRBJ2-3 and V is TRBV6-6, with 16 bases that match TRBD2. The J segment lost 4 bases and the V segment lost 2 bases, leaving 6 bases of the junction unmatched. The CDR3 covers 18 residues. The germline gives CDR1 MNHNY, CDR2 SVGAGI (reference sequence). CDR3 in amino acids: CASSYVGTSGRAPDTQYF. The DNA for the CDR3 is TGTGCCAGCAGTTACGTCGGGACTAGCGGGAGGGCCCCAGATACGCAGTATTTT.

At least ten counts were recorded for this clonotype. The chain couples TRBV15 to TRBJ2-1; D perhaps matches TRBD1 (5 bases). The V gene's germline CDR1 is LNHNV and CDR2 YYDKDF (reference sequence). The V gene lost 3 bases and the J gene lost 4 bases, with 16 bases spanning the gap. The CDR3 is 16 amino acids. CDR3 sequence (DNA): TGTGCCACCAGCAGGGATGGGAATAGGGGATACAATGAGCAGTTCTTC. It is translated as CATSRDGNRGYNEQFF.

This clonotype has a count of ten or more. The chain uses TRBV6-1 and TRBJ1-2; D possibly corresponds to TRBD1 (5 bases). CDR1 is MNHNS, CDR2 SASEGT, per germline. Trimming stripped 2 bases from V and 3 bases from J, with 22 bases between. The CDR3 sequence is 18 residues long. The CDR3 here is CASSERDSGPGFDYGYTF. The CDR3, as DNA: TGTGCCAGCAGTGAACGGGACTCCGGACCTGGGTTTGACTATGGCTACACCTTC.

This clonotype was seen many times. The V call is TRBV15, the J call TRBJ2-7; D gene uncertain. V lost 0 bases and J 3 bases, leaving 6 bases between the germline ends. The CDR3 is 13 residues long. The germline gives CDR1 LNHNV, CDR2 YYDKDF (reference sequence). CDR3 sequence reads: CATSRDRHYEQYF. CDR3 in DNA: TGTGCCACCAGCAGAGACAGGCACTACGAGCAGTACTTC.